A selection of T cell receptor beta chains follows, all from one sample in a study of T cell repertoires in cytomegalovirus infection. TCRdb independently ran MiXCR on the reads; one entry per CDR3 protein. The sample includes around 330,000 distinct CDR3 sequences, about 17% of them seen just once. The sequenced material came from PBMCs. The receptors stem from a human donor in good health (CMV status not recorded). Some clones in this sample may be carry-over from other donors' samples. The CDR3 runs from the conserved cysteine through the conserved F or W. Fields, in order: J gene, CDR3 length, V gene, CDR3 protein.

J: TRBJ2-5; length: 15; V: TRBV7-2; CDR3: CASSLEGTGGETQYF
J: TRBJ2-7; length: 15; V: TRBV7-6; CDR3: CASSLAAGSAYEQYF
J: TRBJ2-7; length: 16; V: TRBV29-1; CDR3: CSVEPGLGDSPYEQYF
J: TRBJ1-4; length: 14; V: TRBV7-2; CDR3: CASSQSATNEKLFF
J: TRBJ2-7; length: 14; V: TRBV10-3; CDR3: CAIRKSAGTYEQYF
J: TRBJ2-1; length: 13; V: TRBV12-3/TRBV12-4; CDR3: CASRPGSYNEQFF
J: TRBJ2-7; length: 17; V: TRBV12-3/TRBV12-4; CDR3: CASSLCQGFILFYEQYF
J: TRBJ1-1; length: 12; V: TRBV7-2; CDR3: CASSLGAWGAFF
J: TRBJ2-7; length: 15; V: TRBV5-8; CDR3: CASSLRRTSSYEQYF
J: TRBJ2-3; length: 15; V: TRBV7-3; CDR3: CASSLWGTSTDTQYF
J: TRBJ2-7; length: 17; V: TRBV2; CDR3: CASSEDEDRALTYEQYF
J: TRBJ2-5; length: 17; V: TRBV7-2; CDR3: CASAFTVFGDTQETQYF
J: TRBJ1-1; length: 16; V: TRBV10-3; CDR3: CAISGGQGARNTEAFF
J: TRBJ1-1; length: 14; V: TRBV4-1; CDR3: CASSQEEEQYEAFF
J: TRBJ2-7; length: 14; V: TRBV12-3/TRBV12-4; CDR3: CASSARTGLYEQYF
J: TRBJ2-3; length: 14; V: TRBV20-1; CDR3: CSAQQGAATDTQYF
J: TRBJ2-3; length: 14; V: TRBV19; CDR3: CASSIGSGEDTQYF
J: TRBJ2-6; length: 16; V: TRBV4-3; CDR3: CASSPDHFSGANVLTF
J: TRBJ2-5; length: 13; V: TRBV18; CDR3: CASSPLHQETQYF
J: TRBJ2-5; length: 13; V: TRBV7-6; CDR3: CASSLAQVETQYF
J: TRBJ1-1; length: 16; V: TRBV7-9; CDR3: CASSPRDRGVNTEAFF
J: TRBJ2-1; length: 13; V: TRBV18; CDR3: CASSPPGGVEQFF
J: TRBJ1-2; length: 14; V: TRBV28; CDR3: CASSIRTGTYGYTF
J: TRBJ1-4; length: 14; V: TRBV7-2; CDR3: CASSLGQSNEKLFF
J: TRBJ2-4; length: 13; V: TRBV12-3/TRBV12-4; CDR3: CASSGTSLDIQYF
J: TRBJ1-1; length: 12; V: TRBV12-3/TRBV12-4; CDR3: CASSRQATEAFF
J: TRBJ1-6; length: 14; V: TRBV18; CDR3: CASSRASADSPLHF
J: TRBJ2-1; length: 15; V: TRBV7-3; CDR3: CASSLTSTGDNEQFF
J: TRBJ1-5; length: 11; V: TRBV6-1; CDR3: CASNSGGVQHF
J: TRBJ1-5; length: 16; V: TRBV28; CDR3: CASSPPVDTINQPQHF
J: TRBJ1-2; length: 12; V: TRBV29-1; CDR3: CSVAAGGWGYTF
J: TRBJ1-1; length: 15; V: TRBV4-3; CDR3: CASSQGQGDGTEAFF
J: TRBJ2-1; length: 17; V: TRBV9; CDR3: CASSVKPGTSGANEQFF
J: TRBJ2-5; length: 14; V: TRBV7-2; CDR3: CASSFQGGSETQYF
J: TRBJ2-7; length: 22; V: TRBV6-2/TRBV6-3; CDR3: CASSPRDRGGWTTSGGTYEQYF
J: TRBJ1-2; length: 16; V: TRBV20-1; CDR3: CSARRGGQVRNYGYTF
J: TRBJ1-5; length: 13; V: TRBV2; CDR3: CASMREGDQPQHF
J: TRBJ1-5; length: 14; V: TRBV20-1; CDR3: CSASTGGADQPQHF
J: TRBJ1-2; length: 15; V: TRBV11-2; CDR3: CASSSLGTGGHGYTF
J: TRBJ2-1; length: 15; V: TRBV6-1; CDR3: CASSEMWGPAHEQFF
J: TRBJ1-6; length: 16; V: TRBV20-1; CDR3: CSASPITGALSSPLHF
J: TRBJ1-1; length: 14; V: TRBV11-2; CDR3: CASSLGARDTEAFF
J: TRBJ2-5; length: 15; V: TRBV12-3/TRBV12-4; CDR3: CASISGTRPGETQYF
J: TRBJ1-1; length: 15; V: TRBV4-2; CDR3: CASSQEEQGGTEAFF
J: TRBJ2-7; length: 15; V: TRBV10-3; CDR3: CAISFGQQLPYEQYF
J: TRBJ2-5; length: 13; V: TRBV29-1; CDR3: CSVLLAGGETQYF
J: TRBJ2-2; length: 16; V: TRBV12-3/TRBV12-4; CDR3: CASSSTPGISTGELFF
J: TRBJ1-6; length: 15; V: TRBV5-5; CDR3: CASSLGPGYSSPLHF
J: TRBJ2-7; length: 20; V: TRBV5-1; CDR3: CASSLGGTSGYNQPIYEQYF
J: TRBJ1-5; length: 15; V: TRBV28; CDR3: CASSTGVDSNQPQHF
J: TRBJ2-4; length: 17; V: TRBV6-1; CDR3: CASTGTANSLAKNIQYF
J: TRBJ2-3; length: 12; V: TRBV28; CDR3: CASSFSVDTQYF
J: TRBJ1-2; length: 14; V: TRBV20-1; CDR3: CSARDGRQGHGYTF